This T cell receptor (beta chain) was sequenced during a study of cytomegalovirus exposure and HLA in healthy donors. Study conclusions and caveats: Analyses of presence and absence presupposed an approximately uniform sequencing depth across donors. V- and J-gene trimming in TCR beta was tied to a missense DCLRE1C variant by an analysis performed later.

This CDR3 comprises 14 residues. The V gene's germline CDR1 is MNHEY and CDR2 SMNVEV (reference sequence). V lost 2 bases to trimming and J lost 7 bases, with 12 bases between them. Researchers ran the PCR with 60 Vbeta and 13 Jbeta primers. Method: immunoSEQ multiplex PCR; TCRdb's copy keeps in-frame clones and lacks some. Here the sample spans 200,000 to 250,000 clones, about 85% being singletons. On this clone: Its antigen is not identified.

This TCR came from a girl aged 2-10 years in good health and CMV-seronegative. Material for sequencing was PBMCs. V usage is TRBV27 and J usage is TRBJ1-5; possibly TRBD1 for D (6 bases). CDR3: CASSLVRGEQPQHF. CDR3 coding DNA: TGTGCCAGCAGTTTAGTCAGGGGAGAACAGCCCCAGCATTTT.